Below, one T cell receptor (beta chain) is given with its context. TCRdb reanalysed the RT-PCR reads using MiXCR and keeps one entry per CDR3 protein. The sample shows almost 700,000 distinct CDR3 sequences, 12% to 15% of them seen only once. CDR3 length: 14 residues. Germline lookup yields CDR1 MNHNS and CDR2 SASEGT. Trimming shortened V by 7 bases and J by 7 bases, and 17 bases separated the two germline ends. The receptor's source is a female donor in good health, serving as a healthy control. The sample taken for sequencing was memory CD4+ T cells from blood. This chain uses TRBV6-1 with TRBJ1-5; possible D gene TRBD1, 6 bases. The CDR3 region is CASISHRVEQPQHF. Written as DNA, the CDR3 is TGTGCCAGCATTAGTCACAGGGTAGAACAGCCCCAGCATTTT.